The next 22 T cell receptor beta chains were all read from a single sample in a study of shared clonotypes between healthy human individuals. Terminally differentiated effector memory CD45RA+ cells were excluded by CCR7 positive selection of CD45RO-negative cells. The data were produced by immunoSEQ multiplex PCR, yet TCRdb's version contains in-frame clones alone and is incomplete. The table records some 2,100,000 clones, about 93% of them present only once. Sequencing was carried out using naive CD8+ T cells from PBMCs. The source is a man aged 18 to 30 in good health. Some clones in this sample may be carry-over from other donors' samples.

Turning to this clone: The same CDR3 arises from other DNA sequences in this sample as well. The chain has TRBV9 and TRBJ1-1; no reliable D call. The CDR3 is made up of 14 amino acids. V was pared by 0 bases and J by 0 bases, with 6 bases between. Germline loops: CDR1 SGDLS, CDR2 YYNGEE. CDR3 DNA sequence: TGTGCCAGCAGCGTAGAGGCCGTGAACACTGAAGCTTTCTTT. This translates into CASSVEAVNTEAFF.

CDR3 sequence reads: CASSLGLRAFF. The CDR3 nucleotides read TGTGCCAGCAGCTTAGGCCTAAGAGCTTTCTTT. The rearrangement links TRBV13 to TRBJ1-1; D call uncertain. This CDR3 comprises 11 residues. The V end lost 0 bases, the J end lost 10 bases, and 6 bases lay between the germline ends. The V gene's germline CDR1 is PRHDT and CDR2 FYEKMQ (reference sequence).

The CDR3 bases are TGTGCCAGCAGTTTACGGACTAGCTTCAATGAGCAGTTCTTC. It yields the protein CASSLRTSFNEQFF. The chain joins TRBV27 to TRBJ2-1, with 8 positions matching TRBD2. CDR1 and CDR2 from the germline V gene are MNHEY and SMNVEV (reference sequence). J gave up 6 bases and V 2 bases, and 3 bases lay outside the gene matches. The CDR3 covers 14 residues.

The chain employs TRBV27 and TRBJ1-5; possible D gene TRBD1, 6 bases. V gave up 6 bases and J gave up 7 bases, with 22 bases separating them. There are 16 residues in the CDR3. Germline-derived CDR1 and CDR2 are MNHEY and SMNVEV (reference sequence). The CDR3 bases are TGTGCCAGCAGACCTACGGGGGGCTTAAGGGAGCAGCCCCAGCATTTT. The encoded protein is CASRPTGGLREQPQHF.

On this clone: Other nucleotide sequences in the sample specify the same CDR3. The chain uses TRBV5-1 and TRBJ2-1; D is unclear. This CDR3 region has 11 residues. Between the trimmed V and J ends, which lost 0 bases and 10 bases, there was a span of 5 bases. Germline values: CDR1 SGHRS, CDR2 YFSETQ. CDR3 nucleotide sequence: TGCGCCAGCAGCTTGGTGGGGGAGCAGTTCTTC. It yields the protein CASSLVGEQFF.

The V call is TRBV19, the J call TRBJ2-1, with 7 bases identical to TRBD2. This CDR3 spans 13 amino acids. CDR1 is LNHDA, CDR2 SQIVND, per germline (reference sequence). With 5 bases clipped from V and 6 bases from J, the junction kept 4 bases outside the gene matches. CDR3 sequence reads: CASSDKRGNEQFF. DNA of the CDR3: TGTGCCAGTAGTGATAAGCGGGGCAATGAGCAGTTCTTC.

J is TRBJ2-5 and V is TRBV7-8; D is perhaps TRBD2 (5 bases). The germline gives CDR1 SGHVS, CDR2 FQNEAQ. The CDR3 has 14 residues. V lost 4 bases and J 1 base, leaving 10 bases between the germline ends. CDR3 loop: CASSSPEGQETQYF. The CDR3 nucleotides read TGTGCCAGCAGCTCCCCAGAGGGCCAAGAGACCCAGTACTTC.

The V call is TRBV11-2, the J call TRBJ2-7; D gene ambiguous. CDR3 size: 15 residues. V shed 3 bases and J shed 2 bases, with 14 bases lying between them. Per the germline V gene, CDR1 is SGHAT and CDR2 is FQNNGV. CDR3 residues: CASSLGYSEPYEQYF. The CDR3 nucleotides are TGTGCCAGCAGCTTGGGCTACAGCGAGCCCTACGAGCAGTACTTC.

Remarks on this clone: This sample also contains other DNA sequences that code for the same CDR3. This chain joins TRBV7-9 and TRBJ2-7, with 9 bases lining up with TRBD1. The germline gives CDR1 SEHNR, CDR2 FQNEAQ (reference sequence). V dropped 5 bases and J dropped 6; count of bases not matched to a gene: 2. CDR3 size: 12 residues. The CDR3 here is CASSQDRGEQYF. CDR3 nucleotides: TGTGCCAGCAGCCAGGACAGGGGCGAGCAGTACTTC.

This chain joins TRBV29-1 and TRBJ2-7, with TRBD2 matching over 10 bases. V dropped 4 bases and J dropped 0; count of bases not matched to a gene: 3. The CDR3 contains 14 residues. The V gene's germline CDR1 is SQVTM and CDR2 ANQGSEA. This CDR3 is CSVGGTSDSYEQYF. CDR3 DNA: TGCAGCGTTGGCGGGACTAGCGACTCCTACGAGCAGTACTTC.

The genes are TRBV29-1 and TRBJ2-7; no reliable D call. CDR1 SQVTM and CDR2 ANQGSEA come from the germline V gene. With 1 base removed from V and 0 bases from J, the gap between germline ends came to 10 bases. The CDR3 runs to 14 residues. The CDR3 spells CSVEVGLNSYEQYF. Here the CDR3 DNA reads TGCAGCGTTGAAGTCGGTCTGAACTCCTACGAGCAGTACTTC.

Note on this clone: An end of the junction differs from the germline gene, which may be a read error. The J gene is TRBJ1-1, the V gene TRBV28; D is undetermined. Germline CDR1 MDHEN, CDR2 SYDVKM. The CDR3 sequence is 10 residues long. CDR3 sequence reads: CASSSLVAVF. The CDR3, as DNA: TGTGCCAGCAGTTCCCTAGTTGCTGTCTTT.

This rearrangement joins TRBV19 to TRBJ1-1, with TRBD1 matching 7 bases. Germline-derived CDR1 and CDR2 are LNHDA and SQIVND (reference sequence). Trimming cost V 3 bases and J 1 base; bases outside gene matches: 17. CDR3 length: 19 amino acids. DNA of the CDR3: TGTGCCAGTAGTATTGGCGCCTCCGGGACAGTCCGCACGAACACTGAAGCTTTCTTT. As protein: CASSIGASGTVRTNTEAFF.

This chain uses TRBV13 with TRBJ2-7; TRBD2 agrees at 9 bases. The CDR3 extends over 16 amino acids. The junction had 6 bases not matched to a gene; V was cut back by 1 base and J by 2 bases. CDR1 is PRHDT and CDR2 is FYEKMQ in the germline V gene (reference sequence). CDR3 protein: CASSLVSAGGPYEQYF. The CDR3 DNA reads as TGTGCCAGCAGCTTAGTCTCGGCGGGAGGGCCCTACGAGCAGTACTTC.

The gene calls are TRBV5-5 and TRBJ2-6; TRBD1 aligns across 9 bases. The CDR3 covers 15 residues. In germline, CDR1 is SGHKS, CDR2 YYEKEE (reference sequence). With V trimmed by 3 bases and J by 12 bases, 10 bases remained unmatched. CDR3 region: CASSSQGAEPSVLTF. The CDR3 DNA follows: TGTGCCAGCAGCTCACAGGGGGCAGAACCGTCCGTCCTGACTTTC.

The genes are TRBV2 and TRBJ2-2, with D unclear. The germline CDR1 and CDR2 sequences are SNHLY and FYNNEI. The V end lost 10 bases, the J end lost 3 bases, and 12 bases lay between the germline ends. The CDR3 covers 13 residues. The chain's CDR3 is CATLATHTGELFF. CDR3 DNA sequence: TGTGCCACCTTGGCCACCCACACCGGGGAGCTGTTTTTT. Supplemented by reference TRBV2 and TRBJ2-2, the full variable domain reads EPEVTQTPSHQVTQMGQEVILRCVPISNHLYFYWYRQILGQKVEFLVSFYNNEISEKSEIFDDQFSVERPDGSNFTLKIRSTKLEDSAMYFCATLATHTGELFFGEGSRLTVL.

V and J are TRBV9 and TRBJ1-3; D not resolved. V gave up 4 bases and J gave up 0 bases, with 11 bases separating them. Germline V lookup: CDR1 SGDLS, CDR2 YYNGEE. This CDR3 region has 15 residues. The CDR3 nucleotides read TGTGCCAGCAGCTCCCCCTTCTACTCTGGAAACACCATATATTTT. Encoded protein: CASSSPFYSGNTIYF.

V gene TRBV27 combines with J gene TRBJ2-7; D may be TRBD2 (5 bases). This CDR3 is built from 15 residues. With 6 bases removed from V and 2 bases from J, the gap between germline ends came to 17 bases. Germline-derived CDR1 and CDR2 are MNHEY and SMNVEV (reference sequence). The CDR3 region is CASSLRGMGPYEQYF. The CDR3 region has the DNA TGTGCCAGCAGCTTACGAGGGATGGGTCCCTACGAGCAGTACTTC.

The CDR3 region has the DNA TGTGCCAGCAGTTCCAAAACTAGCGGGAGCACCGGGGAGCTGTTTTTT. This encodes CASSSKTSGSTGELFF. The rearrangement links TRBV27 to TRBJ2-2; TRBD2 matches at 11 bases. The V segment lost 4 bases and the J segment 4 bases; nucleotides outside the gene matches: 5. The CDR3 extends over 16 amino acids. From germline, CDR1 is MNHEY and CDR2 SMNVEV (reference sequence).

The chain recombines TRBV9 with TRBJ2-2; no definite D call. The germline V and J ends were trimmed by 3 bases and 1 base, with 7 bases remaining between them. This CDR3 has 14 residues. Germline CDR1 is SGDLS and CDR2 is YYNGEE. The CDR3 is CASSEAGNTGELFF. Here the CDR3 DNA reads TGTGCCAGCAGCGAGGCCGGGAACACCGGGGAGCTGTTTTTT. Together with reference TRBV9 and TRBJ2-2, the CDR3 gives the full variable domain: DSGVTQTPKHLITATGQRVTLRCSPRSGDLSVYWYQQSLDQGLQFLIQYYNGEERAKGNILERFSAQQFPDLHSELNLSSLELGDSALYFCASSEAGNTGELFFGEGSRLTVL.

The chain links TRBV9 to TRBJ2-7, with unresolved D. The CDR3 extends over 15 amino acids. V was pared by 3 bases and J by 5 bases, with 18 bases between. The germline gives CDR1 SGDLS, CDR2 YYNGEE. Here the CDR3 reads CASSATATPTHEQYF. CDR3 nucleotides: TGTGCCAGCAGCGCAACGGCCACCCCCACCCACGAGCAGTACTTC.

The chain recombines TRBV6-1 with TRBJ2-7; D call uncertain. The V gene's germline CDR1 is MNHNS and CDR2 SASEGT. This CDR3 spans 13 amino acids. Trimming took 2 bases from V and 3 from J, leaving 8 bases between them. CDR3 nucleotides: TGTGCCAGCAGTGAACTCTTAAGCTACGAGCAGTACTTC. Its protein is CASSELLSYEQYF.